The source of this T cell receptor beta chain is a study of T cell changes during pregnancy in multiple sclerosis. The CDR3 runs to 16 residues. With 3 bases clipped from V and 4 bases from J, the junction kept 9 bases outside the gene matches. Germline V gene data show CDR1 as SEHNR and CDR2 as FQNEAQ (reference sequence). Assay: immunoSEQ multiplex PCR; the TCRdb copy retains only in-frame clones and omits some. The table shows about 30,000 clones, with just over 90% occurring only once. This receptor was obtained from a female donor with multiple sclerosis, enrolled in a pregnancy study. The material sequenced was CD4+ T cells from peripheral blood mononuclear cells, taken after pregnancy. The chain carries TRBV7-9 and TRBJ1-2; 9 nucleotides match TRBD1. CDR3 in amino acids: CASSFGGTGSVYGYTF. The DNA for the CDR3 is TGTGCCAGCAGCTTCGGGGGGACAGGGTCGGTCTATGGCTACACCTTC.